This passage covers 4 T cell receptor beta chains from one sample sequenced in a study of OX40 agonist ivuxolimab in advanced cancers. Here immunoSEQ multiplex PCR was the method, and the copy in TCRdb shows in-frame clones only, minus some. The data show about 84,000 clones, 80% to 90% seen once. The material was CD4+ or CD8+ T cells sorted from blood, obtained in a trial of the OX40 agonist ivuxolimab. These receptors all stem from an adult with an advanced solid tumor such as melanoma, head and neck, liver or kidney cancer.

This clone was detected once. The DNA of the CDR3 is TGTGCCAGCAGGCTTATCGCGGCGGGGGAAGATACGCAGTATTTT. This encodes CASRLIAAGEDTQYF. The rearrangement joins TRBV5-6 to TRBJ2-3; 7 bases line up with TRBD2. The trim removed 5 bases at V and 5 bases at J, leaving 11 bases unmatched. The CDR3 is made up of 15 amino acids. From germline, CDR1 is SGHDT and CDR2 YYEEEE. The whole variable domain, filled in from reference TRBV5-6 and TRBJ2-3, reads DAGVTQSPTHLIKTRGQQVTLRCSPKSGHDTVSWYQQALGQGPQFIFQYYEEEERQRGNFPDRFSGHQFPNYSSELNVNALLLGDSALYLCASRLIAAGEDTQYFGPGTRLTVL.

This rearrangement joins TRBV5-1 to TRBJ1-2, with D perhaps matching TRBD1 (6 bases). Deletions cut 0 bases from V and 1 base from J, with 19 bases between. Germline V gene sequence: CDR1 SGHRS, CDR2 YFSETQ. This CDR3 comprises 18 residues. For the CDR3, the DNA is TGCGCCAGCAGCTTGGATATGGGGGCATCGGCGATTAACTATGGCTACACCTTC. Protein: CASSLDMGASAINYGYTF.

The chain is built from TRBV11-3 and TRBJ2-5; D gene ambiguous. Germline V lookup: CDR1 SGHNT, CDR2 YENEEA. Trimming removed 6 bases at V and 2 bases at J, with 16 bases between. The CDR3 contains 15 residues. DNA for the CDR3: TGTGCCAGCAGTTCCCGAGGACGCGGTCAAGAGACCCAGTACTTC. Amino acid sequence: CASSSRGRGQETQYF.

There are a few counts of this clone. This chain links TRBV5-1 with TRBJ2-5; D not resolved. This CDR3 is built from 13 residues. The germline CDR1 and CDR2 sequences are SGHRS and YFSETQ. V was pared by 1 base and J by 4 bases, with 8 bases between. The CDR3 bases are TGCGCCAGCAGCTTGACTCCTGTAGAGACCCAGTACTTC. As protein: CASSLTPVETQYF.